This is a list of T cell receptor beta chains from one sample in a study of metastatic and nonmetastatic thyroid tumors. TCRdb re-called the PCR reads via MiXCR. The sample lists about 23,000 clones, roughly 20% occurring once. The sample comprised blood. These receptors were obtained from a female donor with papillary thyroid cancer or a benign thyroid nodule (not recorded which). Some clones in this sample may be carry-over from other donors' samples. Each CDR3 is given with its conserved first and last residue.

V gene,J gene,CDR3 protein
TRBV27,TRBJ1-2,CASSLYAPGTGNYGYTF
TRBV20-1,TRBJ2-1,CSAIYLEGGSYNEQFF
TRBV6-1,TRBJ2-7,CASSEEAWNHEQYF
TRBV6-1,TRBJ1-6,CATRKEGLPLHF
TRBV4-3,TRBJ2-1,CASSQGGTYNEQFF
TRBV11-2,TRBJ2-3,CASSLSAASTDTQYF
TRBV9,TRBJ2-5,CASSVDGGSQTQYF
TRBV28,TRBJ2-7,CASSITIVGSYEQYF
TRBV5-1,TRBJ1-5,CASSLRGFQPQHF
TRBV6-4,TRBJ2-3,CASSPLAGESDTQYF
TRBV7-2,TRBJ2-7,CASSPYGAREQYF
TRBV6-1,TRBJ2-5,CASSATSGRALETQYF
TRBV20-1,TRBJ2-7,CSARGTSGTYEQYF
TRBV7-9,TRBJ2-7,CASSGVVTGYYEQYF
TRBV4-3,TRBJ2-3,CASSQTRGVGNTQYF
TRBV5-1,TRBJ2-7,CASSLRVSYEQYF
TRBV18,TRBJ2-7,CASSPTGGGTSGSRYEQYF
TRBV9,TRBJ2-5,CASSARLAGGQETQYF
TRBV28,TRBJ2-7,CASNRKGYEQYF
TRBV19,TRBJ2-1,CASKGGRLAGEQFF
TRBV30,TRBJ2-1,CACSSSGADNEQFF
TRBV9,TRBJ2-1,CASSAVYGEQFF
TRBV10-2,TRBJ1-4,CATRYIGNEKLFF
TRBV28,TRBJ1-2,CASRDRRYGYTF
TRBV7-2,TRBJ1-3,CASSPFSGNTIYF
TRBV20-1,TRBJ2-1,CSATSGSHNEQFF
TRBV20-1,TRBJ1-1,CSASESGTEAFF
TRBV5-5,TRBJ1-5,CASSTSSNQPQHF
TRBV20-1,TRBJ2-1,CSVPQHVSYNEQFF
TRBV20-1,TRBJ1-2,CSAAIASTYGYTF
TRBV5-1,TRBJ2-5,CASSLAGSEETQYF
TRBV15,TRBJ2-7,CATSRDSGRYEQYF
TRBV11-2,TRBJ2-6,CASSFGLLSGANVLTF
TRBV6-2/TRBV6-3,TRBJ1-2,CASSSDGYGYTF
TRBV9,TRBJ1-6,CASSVGTSGFHF
TRBV7-2,TRBJ2-1,CASSLAAGANEQFF
TRBV4-1,TRBJ2-7,CASSQYQGGNYEQYF